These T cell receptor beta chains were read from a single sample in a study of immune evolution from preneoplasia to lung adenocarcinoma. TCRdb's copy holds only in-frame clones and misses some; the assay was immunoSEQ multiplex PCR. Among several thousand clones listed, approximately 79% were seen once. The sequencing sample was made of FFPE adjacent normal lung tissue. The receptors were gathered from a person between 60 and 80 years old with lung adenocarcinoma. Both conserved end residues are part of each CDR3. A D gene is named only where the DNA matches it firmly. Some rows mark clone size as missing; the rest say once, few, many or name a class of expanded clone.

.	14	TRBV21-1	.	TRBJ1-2	TGTGCCAGCAGCAACGGCAGGGTGAACTATGGCTACACCTTC	CASSNGRVNYGYTF
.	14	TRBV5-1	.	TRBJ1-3	TGCGCCAGCAGCCCAGAAGGTTCCGGAAACACCATATATTTT	CASSPEGSGNTIYF
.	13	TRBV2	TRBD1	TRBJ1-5	TGTGCCAGCGGGCAGGGGGCCGATCAGCCCCAGCATTTT	CASGQGADQPQHF
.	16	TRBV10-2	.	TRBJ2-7	TGCGCCAGCAGTGAGACGGTAGGGGGGTCCACCTACGAGCAGTACTTC	CASSETVGGSTYEQYF
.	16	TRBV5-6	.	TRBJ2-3	TGTGCCAGCAGCGCCACTATAGCGGCTTACACAGATACGCAGTATTTT	CASSATIAAYTDTQYF
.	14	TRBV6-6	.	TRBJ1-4	TGTGCCAGCAGCGCCGGGACAAGGGGTGAAAAACTGTTTTTT	CASSAGTRGEKLFF
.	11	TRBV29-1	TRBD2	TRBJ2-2	TGCAGCGGCGGGGGAGCCGGGGAGCTGTTTTTT	CSGGGAGELFF
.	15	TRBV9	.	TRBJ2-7	TGTGCCAGCAGCGTACGGGGATCAGGGAACTACGAGCAGTACTTC	CASSVRGSGNYEQYF
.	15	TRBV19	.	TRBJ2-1	TGTGCCAGTAGTATCACCAGTAGGCTAAACAATGAGCAGTTCTTC	CASSITSRLNNEQFF
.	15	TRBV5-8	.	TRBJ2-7	TGTGCCAGCAGCTTGTCCCCGGGACGCTCCTACGAGCAGTACTTC	CASSLSPGRSYEQYF
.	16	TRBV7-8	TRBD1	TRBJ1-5	TGTGCCAGCAGCCCTCCGGGACAGGGAAGCAATCAGCCCCAGCATTTT	CASSPPGQGSNQPQHF
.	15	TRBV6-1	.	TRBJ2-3	TGTGCCAGCAGTGACCAGGGCCTAGAGGGAGATACGCAGTATTTT	CASSDQGLEGDTQYF
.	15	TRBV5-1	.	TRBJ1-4	TGCGCCAGCAGCCGGGGAACAGTCCAGGACGAAAAACTGTTTTTT	CASSRGTVQDEKLFF
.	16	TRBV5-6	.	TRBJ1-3	TGTGCCAGCAGCTTAACGGGACAAATCTCTGGAAACACCATATATTTT	CASSLTGQISGNTIYF
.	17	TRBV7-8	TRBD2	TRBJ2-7	TGTGCCAGCAGCCCCCTCTGGGTGGCGGGAGGGAACTACGAGCAGTACTTC	CASSPLWVAGGNYEQYF
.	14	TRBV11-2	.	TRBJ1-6	TGTGCCAGCAGCTCCTCAGGCTTGGGTTCACCCCTCCACTTT	CASSSSGLGSPLHF
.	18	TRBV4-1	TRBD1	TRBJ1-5	TGCGCCAGCAGGCGTGCTACAGGGGGACCCAGGGGAGATCAGCCCCAGCATTTT	CASRRATGGPRGDQPQHF
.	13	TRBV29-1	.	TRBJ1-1	TGCAGCGTTTTGGGGACATTGGGGGACGAAGCTTTCTTT	CSVLGTLGDEAFF
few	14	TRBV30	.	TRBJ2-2	TGTGCCTGGTCGACGGGTCTCAACACCGGGGAGCTGTTTTTT	CAWSTGLNTGELFF
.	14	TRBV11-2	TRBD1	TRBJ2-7	TGTGCCAGCAGCTTAGTAGGGACAGCCTACGAGCAGTACTTC	CASSLVGTAYEQYF
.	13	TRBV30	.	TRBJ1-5	TGTGCCTGGAGTCAAGGGGGCAATCAGCCCCAGCATTTT	CAWSQGGNQPQHF
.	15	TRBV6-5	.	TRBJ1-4	TGTGCCAGCAGTTACCGGGGGGGGGCGGAAGAAAAACTGTTTTTT	CASSYRGGAEEKLFF